Below, 9 T cell receptor beta chains from the same sample are listed, as sequenced in a study of CD8+ T cells in alopecia areata. Stated treatment: oral pan-JAK inhibitor, 5-10 mg twice daily. Extracted RNA was reverse transcribed, and the resulting cDNA served as sequencing template. Clones were sequenced by immunoSEQ multiplex PCR, and TCRdb holds only the in-frame ones, with some missing. The sample consists of about 190,000 clones, over 55% of them appearing once. The material was CD4+ T cells sorted from blood, obtained at week 24, from a patient treated with tofacitinib. The receptors stem from a human donor with alopecia areata.

CDR3 sequence (DNA): TGTGCCAGCAGGCTCAGGGGGACTGGCTACACCTTC. Amino acid sequence: CASRLRGTGYTF. The chain is built from TRBV7-2 and TRBJ1-2; 7 bases align to TRBD1. Trimming at V came to 6 bases and at J to 7 bases, leaving 5 bases not matched to a gene. CDR1 SGHTA and CDR2 FQGNSA come from the germline V gene. The CDR3 length is 12 residues.

The chain recombines TRBV30 with TRBJ1-4, with 7 bases that match TRBD1. Trimming removed 1 base from V and 7 bases from J; junction bases left unmatched: 9. Germline CDR1 reads GTSNPN; CDR2 reads SVGIG (reference sequence). CDR3 length equals 15 residues. The CDR3 spells CAWSGQGSGSEKLFF. The CDR3 region has the DNA TGTGCCTGGAGTGGACAGGGCAGCGGCAGTGAAAAACTGTTTTTT.

The rearrangement links TRBV5-1 to TRBJ2-3, with D perhaps TRBD2 (6 bases). Germline assignment: CDR1 SGHRS and CDR2 YFSETQ. The V end lost 3 bases, the J end lost 0 bases, and 14 bases lay between the germline ends. The CDR3 sequence is 16 residues long. The CDR3 loop reads CASSYFGGKSTDTQYF. The CDR3 DNA reads TGCGCCAGCAGCTATTTTGGGGGGAAGAGCACAGATACGCAGTATTTT.

V and J are TRBV7-6 and TRBJ1-5, with 7 bases that match TRBD1. V shed 2 bases and J 3 bases; nucleotides not matched to a gene: 4. In germline, CDR1 is SGHVS, CDR2 FNYEAQ. The CDR3 loop spans 15 amino acids. In DNA, the CDR3 is TGTGCCAGCAGCTTACAGGGGGATATCAATCAGCCCCAGCATTTT. Translating gives CASSLQGDINQPQHF.

This clone was picked up one time. The chain recombines TRBV29-1 with TRBJ2-1, with D possibly TRBD2 on 6 matching bases. CDR1 SQVTM and CDR2 ANQGSEA come from the germline V gene. Trimming pared 5 bases from V and 2 bases from J, leaving 10 bases between. CDR3 length: 13 amino acids. The CDR3 loop reads CSVRGLAYNEQFF. The CDR3 nucleotides are TGCAGCGTTAGGGGACTGGCCTACAATGAGCAGTTCTTC.

The chain uses TRBV29-1 and TRBJ2-3; 7 bases line up with TRBD1. Germline CDR1 SQVTM, CDR2 ANQGSEA. This CDR3 is built from 13 residues. CDR3 in DNA: TGCAGTTTAAGTGAGGGGGCAACAGATACGCAGTATTTT. The encoded protein is CSLSEGATDTQYF.

The gene calls are TRBV7-2 and TRBJ2-1; 13 bases fit TRBD2. Germline V lookup: CDR1 SGHTA, CDR2 FQGNSA. Trimming at V came to 5 bases and at J to 9 bases, leaving 7 bases not matched to a gene. This CDR3 has 15 amino acids. This chain's CDR3 is CASSHTSGGAGEQFF. For the CDR3, the DNA is TGTGCCAGCAGCCATACTAGCGGGGGGGCCGGTGAGCAGTTCTTC.

This chain connects TRBV29-1 to TRBJ2-7; possible D gene TRBD2, 6 bases. V was shortened by 3 bases and J by 6 bases, with 15 bases between the two germline ends. CDR1 is SQVTM and CDR2 is ANQGSEA in the germline V gene. The CDR3 is 13 residues long. The CDR3 DNA follows: TGCAGCGTTGATTTGGCGGGGTTTGGCGAGCAGTACTTC. Protein sequence: CSVDLAGFGEQYF.

This clone was detected a few times. Compared with germline, one end of the junction differs, possibly owing to a read error. The chain's CDR3 is CASSDGLYVYTF. The CDR3 DNA follows: TGTGCCAGCAGTGATGGGTTATATGTCTACACCTTC. The chain combines TRBV6-5 with TRBJ1-2, with D hard to call. Germline lookup yields CDR1 MNHEY and CDR2 SVGAGI. CDR3 length equals 12 residues.